In this sample, the clone carrying this T cell receptor beta chain turned up a few times. Its antigen is as yet unknown. The TCR beta CDR3 regions underwent amplification using RNA transcripts as the source. A set of HTBI primers served as the primers for a first-round RT-PCR of the TCR CDR3. Via MiXCR, TCRdb re-called the multiplex PCR reads, giving one row per CDR3 protein. The sample consists of approximately 620,000 distinct CDR3 sequences, approximately 15% of them appearing once. Germline assignment: CDR1 GTSNPN and CDR2 SVGIG (reference sequence). This CDR3 region has 15 residues. V was pared by 5 bases and J by 0 bases, with 14 bases between. Investigators excluded patients with uncontrolled infection, other autoimmune disease, pregnancy or lactation. Used for diagnoses were clinical symptoms, serum thyroxine and TRAb, thyroid ultrasound and orbital computed tomography. The entry originates in a study of T cells in Graves' hyperthyroidism and ophthalmopathy.

Points from the study as a whole: For ophthalmopathy, model prediction preceded onset by a median about 6 months. Using 13 V-J features, a model discriminated ophthalmopathy from stable hyperthyroidism.

The TCR comes from a woman in her 40s with Graves' ophthalmopathy. Sequencing input: blood. V gene TRBV30 combines with J gene TRBJ1-3; tentatively, D is TRBD1 (5 bases). CDR3 nucleotides: TGTGCCTGGGCGACAGACCTGGTCTCTGGAAACACCATATATTTT. This gives the protein CAWATDLVSGNTIYF.